This passage covers 24 T cell receptor beta chains from one sample sequenced in a study of identical twins (dated by TCRdb to the mid-2010s). Library construction relied on 5' RACE. The sequencer listed for this sample is Illumina HiSeq 2000. TCRdb ran its own pipeline on the public reads, namely fastp trimming at Q25 and MiXCR clone calling, and kept in-frame beta chains. Each entry merges the rows of one CDR3 protein and shows their most common DNA and genes. The sample profile shows approximately 190,000 distinct CDR3 sequences; about 15% of them were found once. The ten largest account for 40% of the sample. This same sample was also part of a study on T cells expressing NK-cell markers.

The sequenced sample was CD8+ T cells sorted from blood. Receptors were obtained from a young woman in good health.

This clonotype was seen a handful of times. J is TRBJ2-2 and V is TRBV4-2, with TRBD2 matching 13 bases. V shed 1 base and J 6 bases; nucleotides not matched to a gene: 2. Germline V CDR1 and CDR2: LGHNA, YNFKEQ. This CDR3 contains 16 residues. This CDR3 reads CASSQGLAGGPGELFF. CDR3 bases: TGTGCCAGCAGCCAAGGACTAGCGGGAGGCCCCGGGGAGCTGTTTTTT.

This clonotype was seen a handful of times. The rearrangement joins TRBV13 to TRBJ2-1; a possible D gene is TRBD1 (6 bases). Germline CDR1 and CDR2: PRHDT and FYEKMQ (reference sequence). The CDR3 length is 13 residues. V lost 6 bases to trimming and J lost 1 base, with 7 bases between them. The CDR3 loop reads CASRRGSYNEQFF. CDR3 bases: TGTGCCAGCAGGAGGGGGTCCTACAATGAGCAGTTCTTC.

J is TRBJ2-7 and V is TRBV6-5, with D possibly TRBD1 on 5 matching bases. This CDR3 spans 14 amino acids. Germline V gene sequence: CDR1 MNHEY, CDR2 SVGAGI. The ends were cut back, 2 bases at V and 4 bases at J, with 12 bases in the middle. The CDR3: CASSYGPRGYEQYF. CDR3 nucleotides: TGTGCCAGCAGTTACGGGCCAAGGGGATACGAGCAGTACTTC.

This clonotype turned up a few times. The chain uses TRBV27 and TRBJ1-1; D is perhaps TRBD1 (5 bases). Trimming removed 4 bases from V and 5 bases from J, with 17 bases in between. Germline V lookup: CDR1 MNHEY, CDR2 SMNVEV (reference sequence). The CDR3 totals 15 residues. The CDR3 sequence: CASSYLAGPKTEAFF. In DNA, the CDR3 is TGTGCCAGCAGTTACCTCGCAGGGCCCAAGACTGAAGCTTTCTTT.

This clonotype was counted a few times. The genes are TRBV20-1 and TRBJ2-3; 8 bases agree with TRBD2. The ends lost 4 bases at V and 3 bases at J; junction bases unmatched: 9. Germline V gene lookup returns CDR1 DFQATT and CDR2 SNEGSKA (reference sequence). CDR3 size: 15 residues. DNA for the CDR3: TGCAGTGCTACTAATCTAGCGGGTTGGACAGATACGCAGTATTTT. This sequence encodes CSATNLAGWTDTQYF.

J is TRBJ2-1 and V is TRBV20-1; the match to TRBD2 covers 11 bases. J gave up 3 bases and V 6 bases, and 7 bases lay outside the gene matches. The CDR3 is 15 residues long. CDR1 is DFQATT and CDR2 is SNEGSKA in the germline V gene (reference sequence). The CDR3 reads CSARGLAEIYNEQFF. CDR3 coding DNA: TGCAGTGCCAGGGGACTAGCGGAGATCTACAATGAGCAGTTCTTC.

This clonotype was detected only a few times. This chain connects TRBV20-1 to TRBJ2-7; D possibly corresponds to TRBD2 (6 bases). The germline V gene encodes CDR1 DFQATT and CDR2 SNEGSKA (reference sequence). The CDR3 totals 14 residues. With 5 bases removed from V and 2 bases from J, the gap between germline ends came to 16 bases. CDR3 nucleotides: TGCAGTGCTCCTGCCGGGACTTCAGCCTACGAGCAGTACTTC. Translation: CSAPAGTSAYEQYF.

The genes are TRBV20-1 and TRBJ2-5; perhaps TRBD2 as D (6 bases). This CDR3 spans 17 amino acids. V was shortened by 0 bases and J by 5 bases, with 22 bases between the two germline ends. Germline CDR1 reads DFQATT; CDR2 reads SNEGSKA (reference sequence). CDR3 protein: CSARDPVAVTALETQYF. CDR3 in DNA: TGCAGTGCTAGAGATCCTGTAGCGGTGACCGCGTTGGAGACCCAGTACTTC.

This chain joins TRBV12-3 or TRBV12-4 and TRBJ2-7; D is undetermined. CDR3 length equals 12 residues. V shed 3 bases and J shed 6 bases, with 9 bases lying between them. Here the CDR3 DNA reads TGTGCCAGCAGTTTTTCGGCCCTCGAGCAGTACTTC. Residues: CASSFSALEQYF.

This clonotype was recorded a few times. The chain links TRBV3-1 to TRBJ2-7; TRBD2 is a possible D gene (5 bases). The CDR3 spans 17 residues. Germline V gives CDR1 LGHDT, CDR2 YNNKEL (reference sequence). The germline V and J ends were trimmed by 4 bases and 2 bases, with 21 bases remaining between them. CDR3 residues: CASSLEGQTSLTYEQYF. The CDR3 DNA reads as TGTGCCAGCAGCCTTGAGGGCCAGACCAGCCTAACCTACGAGCAGTACTTC.

This clonotype was counted between two and nine times. The chain couples TRBV12-3 or TRBV12-4 to TRBJ1-3; TRBD1 aligns across 8 bases. The CDR3 has 14 amino acids. Trimming took 3 bases from V and 6 from J; bases not matched to a gene: 4. The CDR3 sequence is CASSFQGALNTIYF. The CDR3 bases are TGTGCCAGCAGTTTTCAGGGGGCATTAAACACCATATATTTT.

This clonotype came up many times. This may arise from a read error, as a much more abundant clone is one base away. The chain uses TRBV12-3 or TRBV12-4 and TRBJ2-5, with no clear D. Trimming cost V 3 bases and J 5 bases, with 4 bases left between them. The CDR3 contains 11 residues. The CDR3 nucleotides are TGTGCCAGCAGTTTTGTGGAGACCCAGTACTTC. This translates into CASSFVETQYF.

This clonotype showed up just a few times. This chain uses TRBV27 with TRBJ2-7; a possible D gene is TRBD1 (6 bases). V was cut by 0 bases and J by 6 bases, with 12 bases left in between. Germline lookup yields CDR1 MNHEY and CDR2 SMNVEV (reference sequence). The CDR3 covers 14 residues. The DNA of the CDR3 is TGTGCCAGCAGTTTATCCGTGACAGGAGGCGAGCAGTACTTC. Encoded protein: CASSLSVTGGEQYF.

This clonotype has more than one count but fewer than ten. The V call is TRBV5-6, the J call TRBJ2-3; D perhaps matches TRBD2 (6 bases). The V end lost 2 bases, the J end lost 3 bases, and 13 bases lay between the germline ends. The CDR3 consists of 15 residues. Germline V gene data show CDR1 as SGHDT and CDR2 as YYEEEE. The CDR3, as DNA: TGTGCCAGCAGCTTAGAGGTGGGACTTACAGATACGCAGTATTTT. Encoded protein: CASSLEVGLTDTQYF.

This chain joins TRBV12-3 or TRBV12-4 and TRBJ2-7, with no clear D. The CDR3 loop spans 14 amino acids. The V gene lost 4 bases and the J gene lost 5 bases, with 15 bases spanning the gap. CDR3 protein: CASSSPPTPHEQYF. CDR3 in DNA: TGTGCCAGCAGTTCTCCCCCGACTCCTCACGAGCAGTACTTC.

The rearrangement links TRBV7-2 to TRBJ2-7, with 13 bases aligning to TRBD2. The CDR3 covers 14 residues. The germline V gene has CDR1 SGHTA and CDR2 FQGNSA. The trim removed 4 bases at V and 5 bases at J, leaving 2 bases unmatched. The CDR3 DNA follows: TGTGCCAGCAGCTCTGGACTAGCGGGAGACGAGCAGTACTTC. Encoded protein: CASSSGLAGDEQYF.

This chain joins TRBV27 and TRBJ1-1; TRBD1 agrees at 7 bases. This CDR3 region has 13 residues. Trimming at V came to 9 bases and at J to 2 bases, leaving 6 bases not matched to a gene. Per the germline V gene, CDR1 is MNHEY and CDR2 is SMNVEV (reference sequence). The CDR3: CASGEGGNTEAFF. CDR3 DNA sequence: TGTGCCAGTGGGGAAGGGGGCAACACTGAAGCTTTCTTT.

CDR3 nucleotides: TGTGCCAGCAGTGTAGGGGAGGGGATCGGGGAGACCCAGTACTTC. Its protein product is CASSVGEGIGETQYF. This chain connects TRBV6-1 to TRBJ2-5; 7 bases map to TRBD2. The length of the CDR3 is 15 residues. Germline CDR1 and CDR2: MNHNS and SASEGT. The junction had 10 bases not matched to a gene; V was cut back by 4 bases and J by 5 bases.

The chain combines TRBV20-1 with TRBJ1-2, with 7 bases aligning to TRBD1. Germline assignment: CDR1 DFQATT and CDR2 SNEGSKA (reference sequence). CDR3 length: 14 amino acids. With 6 bases clipped from V and 5 bases from J, the junction kept 12 bases outside the gene matches. DNA for the CDR3: TGCAGTGCCCCGAGGGAGGGGGCGAAATATGGCTACACCTTC. Protein: CSAPREGAKYGYTF.

This clonotype showed up just once. The J gene is TRBJ2-7, the V gene TRBV6-1, with a weak D call TRBD2 (5 bases). Germline loops: CDR1 MNHNS, CDR2 SASEGT. The V end was cut by 5 bases, the J end by 2 bases, with 10 bases between. This CDR3 has 13 amino acids. The CDR3 sequence is CASSHSETYEQYF. CDR3 bases: TGTGCCAGCAGTCATAGCGAGACCTACGAGCAGTACTTC.

In its sample, this clonotype was seen a few times. This rearrangement joins TRBV12-3 or TRBV12-4 to TRBJ2-1, with D perhaps matching TRBD2 (6 bases). The V end lost 5 bases, the J end lost 8 bases, and 22 bases lay between the germline ends. The CDR3 sequence is 16 residues long. The CDR3 nucleotides read TGTGCCAGCAGTCCATTCTCCGGGGGTACCGGGGATGAGCAGTTCTTC. Protein product: CASSPFSGGTGDEQFF.

The CDR3: CASGNPTGLNTEAFF. CDR3 coding DNA: TGTGCTAGTGGTAACCCCACAGGGCTTAACACTGAAGCTTTCTTT. The V gene is TRBV12-5, the J gene TRBJ1-1; perhaps TRBD1 as D (6 bases). Trimming pared 5 bases from V and 2 bases from J, leaving 15 bases between. The length of the CDR3 is 15 residues. Germline lookup yields CDR1 LGHNT and CDR2 FRNRAP.

This chain links TRBV4-1 with TRBJ1-5, with a tentative D call TRBD1 (5 bases). There are 14 residues in the CDR3. V lost 1 base, J lost 5 bases, and 9 bases lay in between. The germline V gene has CDR1 MGHRA and CDR2 YSYEKL. CDR3 sequence reads: CASSQGGGDQPQHF. The CDR3 DNA reads TGCGCCAGCAGCCAAGGGGGGGGGGATCAGCCCCAGCATTTT.

The gene calls are TRBV7-9 and TRBJ2-7; possibly TRBD1 for D (6 bases). The germline CDR1 and CDR2 sequences are SEHNR and FQNEAQ (reference sequence). The germline V and J ends were trimmed by 5 bases and 3 bases, with 14 bases remaining between them. The CDR3 sequence is 14 residues long. Written as DNA, the CDR3 is TGTGCCAGCAGCCACCGGGACACCCTCTACGAGCAGTACTTC. This codes for CASSHRDTLYEQYF.